This TCR beta chain stems from a study of shared clonotypes between healthy human individuals. General study results and limits: Clonotypes not shared had lower generation probabilities than those common to all four donors. Richness estimates generally favored naive over memory subsets. Sequencing depth was expected to affect clonotype sharing among donors.

Clones were read by immunoSEQ multiplex PCR, and TCRdb kept only the in-frame ones, dropping some. Of approximately 980,000 clones listed, around 80% were seen once; the top ten hold about 1.5%. The CDR3 is 14 residues long. Germline assignment: CDR1 LNHDA and CDR2 SQIVND (reference sequence). Deletions cut 6 bases from V and 7 bases from J, with 16 bases between. On this clone itself: Its antigen is undetermined.

The clonotype comes from a man aged 18 to 29 in good health. The sequenced sample was memory CD4+ T cells sorted from blood. Indicated subset: CD45RA-negative fraction. The genes are TRBV19 and TRBJ2-1, with D perhaps given as TRBD1 or TRBD2 (5 bases each). CDR3 loop: CASSQGTAWNEQFF. CDR3 nucleotides: TGTGCCAGTAGCCAAGGGACCGCCTGGAATGAGCAGTTCTTC.